The rows below give T cell receptor beta chains drawn from one sample of a study of T cell repertoires in cytomegalovirus infection. TCRdb reprocessed the reads with MiXCR, giving one entry per CDR3 protein. Of around 490,000 distinct CDR3 sequences listed, about 26% are singletons. What was sequenced was PBMCs. Every receptor here comes from a human donor in good health (CMV status not recorded). Some clones in this sample may be carry-over from other donors' samples. Both conserved end residues are part of each CDR3. D genes are given only for firm matches. Size values are once, few and many counts, or a class for expanded clones, and some rows have none.

j_call clone_size d_call v_call cdr3_aa cdr3_nt
TRBJ2-1 NA NA TRBV6-2/TRBV6-3 CASSYDSPEASPSLFF TGTGCCAGCAGTTACGACAGCCCCGAAGCTAGCCCTAGCTTGTTCTTC
TRBJ2-2 few TRBD2 TRBV2 CASRGRRAGELFF TGTGCCAGCCGCGGGAGGAGGGCCGGGGAGCTGTTTTTT
TRBJ2-2 once TRBD1 TRBV15 CATSRDRTGGIQTPDTGELFF TGTGCCACCAGCAGAGACAGGACAGGGGGCATCCAAACCCCGGACACCGGGGAGCTGTTTTTT
TRBJ2-5 few TRBD1 TRBV19 CASSIPGGTGETQYF TGTGCCAGTAGTATACCCGGAGGGACAGGGGAGACCCAGTACTTC
TRBJ2-5 many TRBD2 TRBV10-2 CASRSGSRQETQYF TGCGCCAGCAGAAGCGGGAGCCGCCAAGAGACCCAGTACTTC
TRBJ1-1 few TRBD1 TRBV28 CASRESDRGAFF TGTGCCAGCAGGGAATCGGACAGGGGAGCTTTCTTT
TRBJ2-3 NA NA TRBV24-1 CATSDFSGGDTQYF TGTGCCACCAGTGATTTCTCCGGCGGGGATACGCAGTATTTT
TRBJ2-3 few NA TRBV5-6 CASTSPSRWQDTQYF TGTGCCAGCACCTCGCCCTCGCGGTGGCAAGATACGCAGTATTTT
TRBJ1-5 NA NA TRBV19 CASSMIRDSTGQPQHF TGTGCCAGTAGTATGATAAGAGACAGTACGGGGCAGCCCCAGCATTTT
TRBJ2-1 NA TRBD2 TRBV4-2 CASSQGDAGDNEQFF TGTGCCAGCAGCCAAGGAGACGCGGGAGACAATGAGCAGTTCTTC
TRBJ1-5 few NA TRBV6-1 CASRQGRANQPQHF TGTGCCAGCAGGCAGGGAAGGGCCAATCAGCCCCAGCATTTT
TRBJ1-1 many NA TRBV7-2 CASSRDGDTEAFF TGTGCCAGCAGCCGTGACGGAGACACTGAAGCTTTCTTT
TRBJ1-4 few NA TRBV11-3 CASSPRGGGEKLFF TGTGCCAGCAGCCCTCGGGGAGGGGGTGAAAAACTGTTTTTT
TRBJ1-2 once TRBD1 TRBV30 CAGGGQGILNYGYTF TGTGCCGGAGGGGGACAGGGGATCTTGAACTATGGCTACACCTTC
TRBJ1-1 few NA TRBV7-8 CASSPQGIIIGTEAFF TGTGCCAGCAGCCCACAAGGCATAATAATTGGCACTGAAGCTTTCTTT